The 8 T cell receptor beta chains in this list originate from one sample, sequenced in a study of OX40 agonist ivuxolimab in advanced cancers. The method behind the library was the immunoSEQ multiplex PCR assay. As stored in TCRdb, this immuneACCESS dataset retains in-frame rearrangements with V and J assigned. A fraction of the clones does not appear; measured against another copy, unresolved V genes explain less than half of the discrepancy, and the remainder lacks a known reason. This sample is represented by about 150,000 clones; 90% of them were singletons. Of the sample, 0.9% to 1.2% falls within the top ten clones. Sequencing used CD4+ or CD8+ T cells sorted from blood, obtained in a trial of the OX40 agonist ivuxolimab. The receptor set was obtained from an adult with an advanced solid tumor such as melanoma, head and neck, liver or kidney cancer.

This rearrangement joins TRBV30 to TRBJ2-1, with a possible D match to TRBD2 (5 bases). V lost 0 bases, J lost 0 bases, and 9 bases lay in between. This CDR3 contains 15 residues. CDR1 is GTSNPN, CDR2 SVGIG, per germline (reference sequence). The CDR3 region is CAWSVLVASYNEQFF. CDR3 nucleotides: TGTGCCTGGAGTGTACTAGTGGCCTCCTACAATGAGCAGTTCTTC.

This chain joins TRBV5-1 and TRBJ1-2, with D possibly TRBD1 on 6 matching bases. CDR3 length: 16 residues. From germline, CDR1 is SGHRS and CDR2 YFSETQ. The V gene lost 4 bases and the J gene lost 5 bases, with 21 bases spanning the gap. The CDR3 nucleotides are TGCGCCAGCAGCGCGGACAGCCGTGGGGGAACTTATGGCTACACCTTC. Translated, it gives CASSADSRGGTYGYTF.

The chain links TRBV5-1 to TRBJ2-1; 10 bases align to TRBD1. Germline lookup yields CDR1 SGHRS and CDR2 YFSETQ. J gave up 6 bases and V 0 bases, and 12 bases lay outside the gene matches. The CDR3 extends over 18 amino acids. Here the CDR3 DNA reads TGCGCCAGCAGCTTGGAGGGACAGGGGCCCCCTTTTCGCAATGAGCAGTTCTTC. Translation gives CASSLEGQGPPFRNEQFF.

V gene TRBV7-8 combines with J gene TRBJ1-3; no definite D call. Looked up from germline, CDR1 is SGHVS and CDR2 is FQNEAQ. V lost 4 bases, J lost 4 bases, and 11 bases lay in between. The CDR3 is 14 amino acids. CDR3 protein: CASSSAESGNTIYF. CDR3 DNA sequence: TGTGCCAGCAGCTCCGCTGAGAGCGGAAACACCATATATTTT.

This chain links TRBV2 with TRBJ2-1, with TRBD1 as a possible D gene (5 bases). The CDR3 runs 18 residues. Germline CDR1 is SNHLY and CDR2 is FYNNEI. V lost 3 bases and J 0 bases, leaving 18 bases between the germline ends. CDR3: CASSEIGAQKSSYNEQFF. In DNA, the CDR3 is TGTGCCAGCAGTGAGATAGGGGCCCAAAAAAGCTCCTACAATGAGCAGTTCTTC.

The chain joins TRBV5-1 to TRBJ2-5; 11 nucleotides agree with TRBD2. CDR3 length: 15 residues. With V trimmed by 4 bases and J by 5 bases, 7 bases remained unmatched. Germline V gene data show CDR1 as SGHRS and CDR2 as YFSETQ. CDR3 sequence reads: CASSPTSGSGETQYF. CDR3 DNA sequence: TGCGCCAGCAGCCCCACTAGCGGGAGTGGGGAGACCCAGTACTTC.

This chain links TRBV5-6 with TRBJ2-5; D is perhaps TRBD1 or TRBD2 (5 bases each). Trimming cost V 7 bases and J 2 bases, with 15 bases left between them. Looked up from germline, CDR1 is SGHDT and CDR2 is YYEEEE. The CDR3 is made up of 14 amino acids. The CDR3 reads CASFEPGQQETQYF. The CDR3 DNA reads TGTGCCAGCTTTGAACCGGGGCAACAAGAGACCCAGTACTTC.

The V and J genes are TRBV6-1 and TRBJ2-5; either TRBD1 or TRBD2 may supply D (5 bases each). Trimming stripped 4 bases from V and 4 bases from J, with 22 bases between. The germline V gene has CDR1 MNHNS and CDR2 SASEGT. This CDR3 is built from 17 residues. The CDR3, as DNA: TGTGCCAGCAGTGCCTTATTCCGGGGTAACGACAGAGAGACCCAGTACTTC. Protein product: CASSALFRGNDRETQYF.